A selection of T cell receptor beta chains follows, all from one sample in a study of PD-1 blockade in classical Hodgkin lymphoma. This table comes from immunoSEQ multiplex PCR, and its TCRdb copy is limited to in-frame clones, with some not included. Of 90,000 or so clones in the sample, about three quarters were seen once. The sample was peripheral blood mononuclear cells (PBMCs), taken before the fourth cycle of nivolumab. These receptors came from a human donor with classical Hodgkin lymphoma. Each CDR3 is given with its conserved first and last residue. Each record gives: clone size, V gene, J gene, D gene, CDR3 protein, CDR3 DNA. The D gene is left open where the match is weak. Not all rows give a size; the values are once, few, many and, for expanded clones, a class.

-,TRBV11-2,TRBJ2-1,TRBD2,CASSLDVPRGRDFTYNEQFF,TGTGCCAGCAGCTTAGATGTCCCGCGCGGGAGGGACTTCACCTACAATGAGCAGTTCTTC
few,TRBV5-1,TRBJ1-2,-,CASSEDSNYGYTF,TGCGCCAGCAGCGAGGACAGTAACTATGGCTACACCTTC
-,TRBV6-6,TRBJ2-2,TRBD2,CASSIVGLATGELFF,TGTGCCAGCAGTATAGTCGGACTAGCAACCGGGGAGCTGTTTTTT
few,TRBV10-3,TRBJ1-4,-,CAISGDAEKLFF,TGTGCCATCAGTGGGGACGCTGAAAAACTGTTTTTT
-,TRBV9,TRBJ1-4,-,CASSPGEKLFF,TGTGCCAGCAGCCCTGGTGAAAAACTGTTTTTT
-,TRBV4-1,TRBJ1-2,-,CASSQGTGRDYGYTF,TGCGCCAGCAGCCAAGGGACTGGGAGAGACTATGGCTACACCTTC
-,TRBV5-1,TRBJ1-1,TRBD1,CASSRGQGGTEAFF,TGCGCCAGCAGCCGCGGACAGGGGGGCACTGAAGCTTTCTTT
-,TRBV9,TRBJ2-3,-,CASSVGLGDTQYF,TGTGCCAGCAGCGTAGGATTGGGAGATACGCAGTATTTT
once,TRBV21-1,TRBJ2-5,-,CASSKNLPGQTQETQYF,TGTGCCAGCAGCAAAAACCTCCCGGGACAGACTCAAGAGACCCAGTACTTC
-,TRBV10-3,TRBJ1-1,-,CAISETRQEEAFF,TGTGCCATCAGTGAAACCCGACAGGAGGAAGCTTTCTTT
-,TRBV6-5,TRBJ2-7,-,CASARGAYEQYF,TGTGCCAGCGCCAGGGGGGCCTACGAGCAGTACTTC
few,TRBV11-2,TRBJ1-2,-,CASSGARQFAYGYTF,TGTGCCAGCAGCGGGGCACGGCAGTTCGCCTATGGCTACACCTTC
once,TRBV27,TRBJ2-5,TRBD2,CASSSPASGSTETQYF,TGTGCCAGCAGTTCACCGGCTAGCGGGAGTACAGAGACCCAGTACTTC
-,TRBV20-1,TRBJ1-1,-,CSASEVEAFF,TGCAGTGCTAGTGAGGTGGAAGCTTTCTTT
-,TRBV15,TRBJ1-3,-,CATSSGTSSSGNTIYF,TGTGCCACCAGCAGCGGGACGTCCAGCTCTGGAAACACCATATATTTT
-,TRBV28,TRBJ1-5,-,CASTRPGSNQPQHF,TGTGCCAGCACCCGACCGGGGAGCAATCAGCCCCAGCATTTT
-,TRBV4-2,TRBJ1-5,-,CASSRHYSNQPQHF,TGTGCCAGCAGCCGCCATTATAGCAATCAGCCCCAGCATTTT
few,TRBV6-1,TRBJ1-3,-,CASSVALPGNTIYF,TGTGCCAGCAGTGTCGCTCTTCCTGGAAACACCATATATTTT
few,TRBV6-1,TRBJ1-2,-,CASSERLGQNYGYTF,TGTGCCAGCAGTGAAAGGTTGGGGCAAAACTATGGCTACACCTTC
-,TRBV27,TRBJ2-6,-,CASSFGSGANVLTF,TGTGCCAGCAGTTTCGGCTCTGGGGCCAACGTCCTGACTTTC
-,TRBV19,TRBJ1-2,-,CASSTATNYGYTF,TGTGCCAGTAGTACCGCAACTAACTATGGCTACACCTTC
many,TRBV7-6,TRBJ1-2,TRBD1,CASSPTGQRTYGYTF,TGTGCCAGCAGCCCAACGGGACAGAGGACTTATGGCTACACCTTC
once,TRBV4-3,TRBJ2-5,-,CASSQDPSGREETQYF,TGCGCCAGCAGCCAAGATCCTTCAGGCAGGGAAGAGACCCAGTACTTC